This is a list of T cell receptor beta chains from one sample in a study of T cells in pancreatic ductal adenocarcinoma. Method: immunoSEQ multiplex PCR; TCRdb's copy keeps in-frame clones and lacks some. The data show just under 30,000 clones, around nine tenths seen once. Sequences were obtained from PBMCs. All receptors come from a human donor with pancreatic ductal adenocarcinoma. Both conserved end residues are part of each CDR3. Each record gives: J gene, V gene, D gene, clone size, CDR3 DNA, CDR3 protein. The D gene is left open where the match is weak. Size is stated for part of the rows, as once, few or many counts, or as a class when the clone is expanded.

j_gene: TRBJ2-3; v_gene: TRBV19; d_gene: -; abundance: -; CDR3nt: TGTGCCAGTAATCGACGGGGCCAAAGCACAGATACGCAGTATTTT; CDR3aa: CASNRRGQSTDTQYF
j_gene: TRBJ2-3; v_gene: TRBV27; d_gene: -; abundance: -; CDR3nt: TGTGCCAGCAGTCTAGGACCCACAGATACGCAGTATTTT; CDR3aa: CASSLGPTDTQYF
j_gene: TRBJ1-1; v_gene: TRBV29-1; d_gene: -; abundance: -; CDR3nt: TGCAGCGTTGAGGGGAACACTGAAGCTTTCTTT; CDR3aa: CSVEGNTEAFF
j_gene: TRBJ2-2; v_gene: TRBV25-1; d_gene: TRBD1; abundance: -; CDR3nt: TGTGCCAGCAGTGGTAGACAGGGGGCAGCCGGGGAGCTGTTTTTT; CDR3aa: CASSGRQGAAGELFF
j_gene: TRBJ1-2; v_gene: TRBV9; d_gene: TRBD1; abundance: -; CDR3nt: TGTGCCAGCAGCGTAGAGGCAGGGGGTAACTATGGCTACACCTTC; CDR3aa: CASSVEAGGNYGYTF
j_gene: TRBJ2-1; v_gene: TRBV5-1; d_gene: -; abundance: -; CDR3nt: TGCGCCAGCAGCTTCGTTACAGGGCGCTACAATGAGCAGTTCTTC; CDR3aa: CASSFVTGRYNEQFF
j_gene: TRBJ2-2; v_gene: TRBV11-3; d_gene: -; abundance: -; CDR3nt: TGTGCCAGCAGCTTAGACCCGGGAGCAAGCGGGGAGCTGTTTTTT; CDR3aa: CASSLDPGASGELFF
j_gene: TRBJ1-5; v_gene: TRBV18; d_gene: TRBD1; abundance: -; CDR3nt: TGTGCCAGCTCATCAGGGACAGGGGAAAGCAATCAGCCCCAGCATTTT; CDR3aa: CASSSGTGESNQPQHF
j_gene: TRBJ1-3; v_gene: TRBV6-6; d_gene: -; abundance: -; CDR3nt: TGTGCCAGCAGTTACGGTTTACAGGGAAACACCATATATTTT; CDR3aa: CASSYGLQGNTIYF
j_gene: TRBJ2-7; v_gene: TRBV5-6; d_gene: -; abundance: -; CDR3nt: TGTGCCAGCAGCTTGGATCCGGACTCCTACGAGCAGTACTTC; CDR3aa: CASSLDPDSYEQYF
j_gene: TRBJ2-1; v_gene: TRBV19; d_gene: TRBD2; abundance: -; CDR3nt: TGTGCCAGTAGTGCCCTAGCGGGAGCTTACAATGAGCAGTTCTTC; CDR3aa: CASSALAGAYNEQFF
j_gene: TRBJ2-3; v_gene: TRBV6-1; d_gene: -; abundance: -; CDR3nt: TGTGCCAGCAGTGAGCGGGCATCTACGCAGTATTTT; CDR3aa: CASSERASTQYF
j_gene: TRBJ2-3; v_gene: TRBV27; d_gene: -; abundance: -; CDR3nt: TGTGCCAGCAGTTTATATTCAGTAATTAGCACAGATACGCAGTATTTT; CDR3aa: CASSLYSVISTDTQYF
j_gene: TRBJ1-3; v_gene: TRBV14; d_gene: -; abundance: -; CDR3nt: TGTGCCAGCAGCCTGACAGTGATAAGCGGAAACACCATATATTTT; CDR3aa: CASSLTVISGNTIYF
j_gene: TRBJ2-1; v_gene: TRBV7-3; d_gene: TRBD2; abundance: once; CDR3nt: TGTGCCAGCAGCCCCGGGACTAGCGGTGAGCAGTTCTTC; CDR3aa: CASSPGTSGEQFF
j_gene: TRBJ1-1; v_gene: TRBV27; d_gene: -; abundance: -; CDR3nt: TGTGCCAGCAGTTTAGGTACGGGGAACACTGAAGCTTTCTTT; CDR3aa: CASSLGTGNTEAFF
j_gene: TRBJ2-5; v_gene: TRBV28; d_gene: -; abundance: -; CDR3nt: TGTGCCAGCAGTTTTCGGGGGATTGAGACCCAGTACTTC; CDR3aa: CASSFRGIETQYF
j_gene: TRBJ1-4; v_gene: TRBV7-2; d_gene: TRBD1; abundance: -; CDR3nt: TGTGCCAGCAGCCGAGACAGGGCCACTAATGAAAAACTGTTTTTT; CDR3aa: CASSRDRATNEKLFF
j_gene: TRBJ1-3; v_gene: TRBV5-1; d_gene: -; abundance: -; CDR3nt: TGCGCCAGCAGCTTAGAAGGCTCTGGAAACACCATATATTTT; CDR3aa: CASSLEGSGNTIYF
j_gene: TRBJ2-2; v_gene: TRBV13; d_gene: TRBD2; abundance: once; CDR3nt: TGTGCCAGCAGCCGGGGGCTAGCGGGAGGGTCCGGGGAGCTGTTTTTT; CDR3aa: CASSRGLAGGSGELFF